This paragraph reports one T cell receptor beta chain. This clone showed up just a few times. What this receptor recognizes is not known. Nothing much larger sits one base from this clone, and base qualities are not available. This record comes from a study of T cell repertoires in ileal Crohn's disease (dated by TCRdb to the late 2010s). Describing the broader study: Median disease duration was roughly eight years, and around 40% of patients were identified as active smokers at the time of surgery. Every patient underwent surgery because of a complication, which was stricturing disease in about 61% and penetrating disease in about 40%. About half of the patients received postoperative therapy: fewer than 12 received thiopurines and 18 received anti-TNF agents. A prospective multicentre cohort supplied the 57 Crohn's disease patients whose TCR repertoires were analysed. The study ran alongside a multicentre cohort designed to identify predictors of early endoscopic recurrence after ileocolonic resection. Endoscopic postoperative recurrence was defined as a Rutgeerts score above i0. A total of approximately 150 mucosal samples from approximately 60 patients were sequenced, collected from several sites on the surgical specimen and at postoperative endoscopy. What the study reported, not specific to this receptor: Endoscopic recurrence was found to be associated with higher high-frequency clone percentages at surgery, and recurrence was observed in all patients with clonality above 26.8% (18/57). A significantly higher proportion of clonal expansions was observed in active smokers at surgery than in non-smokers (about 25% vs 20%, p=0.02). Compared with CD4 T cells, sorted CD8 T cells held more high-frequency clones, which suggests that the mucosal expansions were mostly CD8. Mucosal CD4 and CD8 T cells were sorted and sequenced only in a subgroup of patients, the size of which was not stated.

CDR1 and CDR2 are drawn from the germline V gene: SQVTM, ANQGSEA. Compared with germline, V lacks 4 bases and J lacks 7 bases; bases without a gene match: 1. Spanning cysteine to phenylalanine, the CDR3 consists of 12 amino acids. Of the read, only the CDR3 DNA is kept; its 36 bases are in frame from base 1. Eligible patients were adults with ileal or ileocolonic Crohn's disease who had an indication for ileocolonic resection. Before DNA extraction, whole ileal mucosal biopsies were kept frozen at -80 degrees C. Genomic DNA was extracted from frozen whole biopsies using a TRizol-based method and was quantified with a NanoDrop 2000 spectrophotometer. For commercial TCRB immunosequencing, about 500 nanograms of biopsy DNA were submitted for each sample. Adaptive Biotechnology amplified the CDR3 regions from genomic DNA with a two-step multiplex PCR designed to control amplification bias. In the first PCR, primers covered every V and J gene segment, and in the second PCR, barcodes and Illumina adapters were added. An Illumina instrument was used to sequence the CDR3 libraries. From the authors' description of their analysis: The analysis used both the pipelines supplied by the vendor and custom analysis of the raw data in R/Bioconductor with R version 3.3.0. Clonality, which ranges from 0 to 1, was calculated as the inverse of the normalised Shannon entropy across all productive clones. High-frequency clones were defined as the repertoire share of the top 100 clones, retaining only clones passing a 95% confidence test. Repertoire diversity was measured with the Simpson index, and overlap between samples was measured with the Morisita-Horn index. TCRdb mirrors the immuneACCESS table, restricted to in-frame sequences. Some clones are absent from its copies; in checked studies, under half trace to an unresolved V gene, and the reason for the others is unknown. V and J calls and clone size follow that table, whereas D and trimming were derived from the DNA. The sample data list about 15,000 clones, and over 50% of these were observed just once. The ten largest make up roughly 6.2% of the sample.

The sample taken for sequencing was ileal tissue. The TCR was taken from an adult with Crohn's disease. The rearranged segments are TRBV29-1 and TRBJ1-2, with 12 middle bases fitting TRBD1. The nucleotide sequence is TGCAGCGTTGGGGGACAGGGGGCTGGCTACACCTTC. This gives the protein CSVGGQGAGYTF.